Included here is one TCR beta chain sequence, with context. The germline CDR1 and CDR2 sequences are MDHEN and SYDVKM. CDR3 length: 15 amino acids. V lost 3 bases and J lost 1, with 10 bases in between. These data are taken from a study of CD8 T cells in Susac syndrome. Reverse transcription of about 0.45 to 1 ug RNA was carried out with random hexamers. Amplification of TCR beta CDR3 used immunoSEQ multiplex PCR across 54 Vbeta and 13 Jbeta. A single record per CDR3 protein comes from TCRdb applying MiXCR to the immunoSEQ multiplex PCR reads. The data hold 250,000 to 300,000 distinct CDR3 sequences, with more than 75% observed a single time. In contrast to the negatively isolated CD8+ and CD4+ T cells, TEMRA cells were FACS-enriched.

The V and J genes are TRBV28 and TRBJ1-5; D gene uncertain. The specimen sequenced was CD8+ T cells from PBMCs. This clonotype originated in a human donor with multiple sclerosis. CDR3 sequence (DNA): TGTGCCAGCAGTTTGATGGCGGGGAGCAATCAGCCCCAGCATTTT. It translates to CASSLMAGSNQPQHF.